Sequencing of this T cell receptor (beta chain) was carried out in a study of shared clonotypes between healthy human individuals. General observations from the study: The donor pool, a small one, limited the genetic and exposure-history diversity represented. Non-shared clonotypes showed lower generation probabilities than clonotypes common to all four donors.

Germline V CDR1 and CDR2: MNHEY, SVGAGI. Deletions cut 2 bases from V and 0 bases from J, with 10 bases between. This CDR3 region has 15 residues. CD45RO-negative CD8 cells positively selected for CCR7 made up the naive population, which excluded terminally differentiated effector memory CD45RA+ cells. Notes on this clone: As yet, its antigen is unknown.

Genomic DNA belonging to each subset was distributed in equal measure over several immunoSEQ plates. The data were produced by immunoSEQ multiplex PCR, yet TCRdb's version contains in-frame clones alone and is incomplete. Here the sample spans roughly 2.1 million clones, about 93% being singletons. This chain uses TRBV6-5 with TRBJ1-1; the D gene is possibly TRBD1 (6 bases). Source material: naive CD8+ T cells from PBMCs. This TCR was recovered from a man aged 18 to 29 in good health. Some clones in this sample may be carry-over from other donors' samples. CDR3 sequence (DNA): TGTGCCAGCAGTTACCTTACAGGGATGAACACTGAAGCTTTCTTT. Protein sequence: CASSYLTGMNTEAFF.